This entry is about one T cell receptor (beta chain). No alpha-beta pairing information exists for these sequences. The data were produced by immunoSEQ multiplex PCR, yet TCRdb's version contains in-frame clones alone and is incomplete. The table shows 80,000 to 100,000 clones, with approximately 91% occurring only once. The record originates from a study of T cells in tuberculosis. Overall study: Sequenced TCRs come from CD1B-GMM tetramer-binding T cells. Study conclusions and caveats: The stringent gate may have excluded weak CD1B-GMM tetramer binders.

V lost 4 bases to trimming and J lost 8 bases; unmatched junction nucleotides: 6. The CDR3 contains 13 residues. Germline V gene lookup returns CDR1 GTSNPN and CDR2 SVGIG (reference sequence). Cells were sorted from thawed PBMC rested overnight and stained with GMM-loaded CD1B tetramer, viability dye and anti-CD3. The lipid loaded on the CD1B tetramers was C32 glucose monomycolate from Rhodococcus equi. CD14-expressing monocytes were removed from PBMC before cryopreservation and sorting. The genes are TRBV30 and TRBJ1-4; TRBD1 agrees at 8 bases. This sequence was found in an adult woman with latent tuberculosis. Sample: CD1b-GMM tetramer-negative cells sorted from PBMCs. CDR3 coding DNA: TGTGCCTGGATTGGACAGGGAGGGGAAAAACTGTTTTTT. This encodes CAWIGQGGEKLFF.